Listed here are 17 T cell receptor beta chains from one sample, sequenced in a study of CD8+CD57+ T cells in acquired aplastic anemia. Genomic DNA provided the template from which TCR beta VDJ and CDR3 profiles were obtained. One entry per CDR3 protein, called by TCRdb with MiXCR from the reads. The sample has about 180,000 distinct CDR3 sequences, 46% seen once. The sequencing input was sorted CD4+, CD8+, or CD8+CD57+ T cells (not recorded which) from PBMCs. Receptors originate from a human donor in good health.

The V gene is TRBV2, the J gene TRBJ1-1; no clear D gene. CDR1 and CDR2 (germline): SNHLY, FYNNEI. The length of the CDR3 is 14 residues. Trimming stripped 1 base from V and 1 base from J, with 7 bases between. This CDR3 reads CASSEGPRNTEAFF. CDR3 coding DNA: TGTGCCAGCAGTGAAGGACCTCGGAACACTGAAGCTTTCTTT.

The table lists this clonotype with a few counts. V and J are TRBV7-3 and TRBJ1-1; D is undetermined. V was shortened by 3 bases and J by 4 bases, with 9 bases between the two germline ends. Germline values: CDR1 SGHTA, CDR2 FQGTGA. The CDR3 is made up of 13 amino acids. CDR3 in amino acids: CASSFYGGTEAFF. The CDR3 nucleotides are TGTGCCAGCAGCTTCTACGGTGGCACTGAAGCTTTCTTT.

In regard to this clonotype: One end of the junction is discordant with germline, which a read error may explain. The rearrangement uses TRBV6-2 or TRBV6-3 and TRBJ2-6, with TRBD1 identical over 8 bases. Germline CDR1 MNHEY, CDR2 SVGEGT. The CDR3 is 12 residues long. In nucleotides, the CDR3 is TGTGCCAGCAGTTACCAGGGGGCAGTTGAAGCTTTC. It is translated as CASSYQGAVEAF.

The chain joins TRBV2 to TRBJ2-7; 14 nucleotides line up with TRBD2. CDR1 is SNHLY and CDR2 is FYNNEI in the germline V gene. CDR3 length: 15 residues. V trimming: 7 bases; J trimming: 7 bases; junction bases outside the gene matches: 9. As DNA, the CDR3 is TGTGCCAGCAAGTTAACCGGGACTAGCGGGGGTGAGCAGTACTTC. It encodes CASKLTGTSGGEQYF.

This chain uses TRBV6-4 with TRBJ1-6; a weak D match, TRBD1 (6 bases). Trimming took 6 bases from V and 7 from J, leaving 13 bases between them. The CDR3 runs to 14 residues. Germline CDR1 and CDR2: MRHNA and SNTAGT. The CDR3 sequence is CASRQGIDNSPLHF. In nucleotides, the CDR3 is TGTGCCAGCAGACAGGGAATTGACAATTCACCCCTCCACTTT.

The V gene is TRBV2, the J gene TRBJ1-3; D is possibly TRBD1 (6 bases). V was pared by 9 bases and J by 6 bases, with 15 bases between. The CDR3 covers 13 residues. Germline CDR1 SNHLY, CDR2 FYNNEI. CDR3: CARSQGNENTIYF. The DNA of the CDR3 is TGTGCCAGATCCCAGGGGAACGAAAACACCATATATTTT.

This clonotype occurred many times. The CDR3 sequence is CASSPTGTTYEQYF. In nucleotides, the CDR3 is TGTGCCAGCAGCCCGACAGGTACTACCTACGAGCAGTACTTC. This chain joins TRBV9 and TRBJ2-7; D possibly corresponds to TRBD1 (6 bases). Germline CDR1 and CDR2: SGDLS and YYNGEE. This CDR3 is 14 amino acids long. V dropped 4 bases and J dropped 2 bases, with 13 bases sitting between them.

This clonotype was observed many times. V and J are TRBV20-1 and TRBJ2-1, with TRBD2 matching over 16 bases. V shed 8 bases, J shed 10 bases, and the junction held 8 bases outside the gene matches. The CDR3 contains 14 residues. CDR1 and CDR2 (germline): DFQATT, SNEGSKA (reference sequence). The CDR3 coding sequence is TGCAGTTCACCGGGACTAGCGGGAGGGAAGGAGCAGTTCTTC. Translation gives CSSPGLAGGKEQFF.

Comment on this clonotype: This may come from a read error, since a much larger clone is one base off. Since no conserved phenylalanine or tryptophan closes the CDR3, a read error is the likely cause. CDR3 sequence: CASSLGTGGMVGTQYS. CDR3 in DNA: TGTGCCAGCAGCTTGGGGACAGGGGGAATGGTGGGTACGCAGTATTCT. This chain joins TRBV5-4 and TRBJ2-3; 10 bases map to TRBD1. V lost 0 bases to trimming and J lost 8 bases; unmatched junction nucleotides: 9. CDR3 length: 16 residues. Germline CDR1 is SGHNT and CDR2 is YYREEE (reference sequence).

There are many counts of this clonotype. The chain combines TRBV11-2 with TRBJ2-3, with D tentatively TRBD1 (6 bases). Trimming shortened V by 7 bases and J by 4 bases, and 15 bases separated the two germline ends. Germline CDR1 is SGHAT and CDR2 is FQNNGV. This CDR3 has 14 residues. The CDR3 is CASIQNRVADTQYF. CDR3 in DNA: TGTGCCAGCATCCAGAACAGGGTCGCAGATACGCAGTATTTT.

The chain recombines TRBV9 with TRBJ2-3; 8 bases are shared with TRBD2. Germline V gene sequence: CDR1 SGDLS, CDR2 YYNGEE. This CDR3 is 16 amino acids long. V shed 0 bases and J 2 bases; nucleotides not matched to a gene: 5. As DNA, the CDR3 is TGTGCCAGCAGCGTAGCCGGCGGGGGGCCCACAGATACGCAGTATTTT. It is translated as CASSVAGGGPTDTQYF. The full variable domain, in which reference TRBV9 and TRBJ2-3 provide the parts outside the CDR3, is DSGVTQTPKHLITATGQRVTLRCSPRSGDLSVYWYQQSLDQGLQFLIQYYNGEERAKGNILERFSAQQFPDLHSELNLSSLELGDSALYFCASSVAGGGPTDTQYFGPGTRLTVL.

Turning to this clonotype: A much larger clone is a single base away; this may be a read error. The V and J genes are TRBV11-1 and TRBJ2-3; 9 bases match TRBD2. Germline V lookup: CDR1 SGHAT, CDR2 FQDESV (reference sequence). The CDR3 is made up of 16 amino acids. CDR3 loop: CASGLALAGGLDTQYF. CDR3 in DNA: TGTGCCAGCGGCTTAGCGCTGGCGGGAGGGTTGGATACGCAGTATTTT.

This chain uses TRBV9 with TRBJ2-7; D may be TRBD2 (5 bases). The CDR3 runs to 13 residues. The V gene lost 4 bases and the J gene lost 3 bases, with 11 bases spanning the gap. Germline CDR1 SGDLS, CDR2 YYNGEE. This CDR3 is CASSRRGNYEQYF. The CDR3 coding sequence is TGTGCCAGCAGCCGTCGAGGGAACTACGAGCAGTACTTC.

The chain is built from TRBV9 and TRBJ1-2, with TRBD1 as a possible D gene (6 bases). Trimming took 4 bases from V and 4 from J, leaving 17 bases between them. Germline loops: CDR1 SGDLS, CDR2 YYNGEE. The CDR3 spans 15 residues. The CDR3 region is CASSHGGGAAYGYTF. CDR3 nucleotides: TGTGCCAGCAGCCATGGGGGGGGGGCCGCCTATGGCTACACCTTC.

This chain joins TRBV10-3 and TRBJ2-7, with 9 bases that match TRBD2. The CDR3 spans 16 residues. Unmatched junction bases numbered 5, after V lost 0 bases and J lost 2 bases. Germline V gene data show CDR1 as ENHRY and CDR2 as SYGVKD. In nucleotides, the CDR3 is TGTGCCATCAGTGAGTCGGTGAGCGGGAGGCCCTACGAGCAGTACTTC. Protein: CAISESVSGRPYEQYF.

This clonotype occurred many times. The chain employs TRBV2 and TRBJ2-5; D assignment may be TRBD1 or TRBD2 (5 bases each). The V gene lost 7 bases and the J gene lost 0 bases, with 15 bases spanning the gap. Germline V gives CDR1 SNHLY, CDR2 FYNNEI. The CDR3 runs to 15 residues. The CDR3 sequence is CASNRDLGYQETQYF. The CDR3 coding sequence is TGTGCCAGCAATCGGGACCTAGGATACCAAGAGACCCAGTACTTC.

This clonotype was recorded a few times. The J gene is TRBJ2-7, the V gene TRBV12-5; TRBD2 matches 12 bases. The J segment lost 2 bases and the V segment lost 3 bases, leaving 2 bases of the junction unmatched. Germline values: CDR1 LGHNT, CDR2 FRNRAP. There are 15 residues in the CDR3. CDR3 sequence: CASGLRLAGAYEQYF. Written as DNA, the CDR3 is TGTGCTAGTGGTTTACGACTAGCGGGGGCCTACGAGCAGTACTTC.